This T cell receptor (beta chain) was found in a study of cytomegalovirus exposure and HLA in healthy donors. Overall study findings and caveats: Association of roughly 17,000 TCR beta sequences with HLA alleles was found at 0.05 false discovery rate in a later analysis.

The PCR ran on 60 Vbeta and 13 Jbeta primers. Assay: immunoSEQ multiplex PCR; the TCRdb copy retains only in-frame clones and omits some. Seen here are around 160,000 clones, about 83% observed once, and the top ten hold approximately 13%. This clone has more than one count but fewer than ten. The target antigen is unknown. There are 14 residues in the CDR3. V shed 4 bases, J shed 6 bases, and the junction held 6 bases outside the gene matches. Germline lookup yields CDR1 MNHNS and CDR2 SASEGT. What was sequenced was PBMCs. The clonotype comes from a man in his forties or fifties in good health and CMV-seropositive. V is TRBV6-1 and J is TRBJ2-3, with 8 bases fitting TRBD2. The CDR3 region has the DNA TGTGCCAGCAGTGCCGGGAGGGCCCCGGATACGCAGTATTTT. Protein: CASSAGRAPDTQYF.